These 26 T cell receptor beta chains were all obtained from the same sample, sequenced in a study of blood T cells in healthy people across ages. The second PCR ran roughly 7 to 12 cycles with a sample-barcoded 5' primer and J-beta primers. TCRdb used MiXCR to reprocess the 5' RACE reads, holding one entry per CDR3 protein. The sample consists of about 730,000 distinct CDR3 sequences, roughly 45% of them appearing once. The sample comprised blood. The origin of the receptors is a woman aged 60-70 years in good health.

The rearrangement joins TRBV2 to TRBJ1-1; D unclear. Germline V gene sequence: CDR1 SNHLY, CDR2 FYNNEI. V was shortened by 5 bases and J by 5 bases, with 12 bases between the two germline ends. This CDR3 region has 13 residues. The CDR3 coding sequence is TGTGCCAGCAGTCTCGACCCCCGGACTGAAGCTTTCTTT. Translated: CASSLDPRTEAFF.

The CDR3 nucleotides read TGCAGTGCCCCCGTCCCCATCTTGGGCACAGATACGCAGTATTTT. Amino acids: CSAPVPILGTDTQYF. The chain combines TRBV20-1 with TRBJ2-3; D is uncertain. Looked up from germline, CDR1 is DFQATT and CDR2 is SNEGSKA (reference sequence). V lost 6 bases, J lost 1 base, and 17 bases lay in between. This CDR3 comprises 15 residues.

The sample holds a few counts of this clonotype. J is TRBJ2-7 and V is TRBV6-5; D is uncertain. There are 13 residues in the CDR3. V was cut by 2 bases and J by 2 bases, with 7 bases left in between. Per germline, CDR1 MNHEY and CDR2 SVGAGI. In DNA, the CDR3 is TGTGCCAGCAGTTACGACACGGCCTACGAGCAGTACTTC. It is translated as CASSYDTAYEQYF.

This clonotype was seen only once. The rearrangement joins TRBV27 to TRBJ2-7; 9 bases align to TRBD2. This CDR3 comprises 16 residues. Looked up from germline, CDR1 is MNHEY and CDR2 is SMNVEV (reference sequence). V was clipped by 7 bases and J by 0 bases; unmatched bases: 10. CDR3 protein: CASIPMSGGTSYEQYF. The CDR3 DNA follows: TGTGCCAGCATCCCTATGAGCGGGGGGACCTCCTACGAGCAGTACTTC.

This clonotype was seen a few times. This chain connects TRBV5-1 to TRBJ2-1, with 7 bases aligning to TRBD2. This CDR3 has 14 amino acids. The J segment lost 2 bases and the V segment lost 4 bases, leaving 3 bases of the junction unmatched. Germline lookup yields CDR1 SGHRS and CDR2 YFSETQ. The CDR3 loop reads CASSKSGAYNEQFF. DNA for the CDR3: TGCGCCAGCAGCAAGAGCGGGGCCTACAATGAGCAGTTCTTC.

The chain uses TRBV25-1 and TRBJ2-4; TRBD1 might be the D (6 bases). Trimming pared 6 bases from V and 5 bases from J, leaving 11 bases between. The CDR3 sequence is 13 residues long. CDR1 and CDR2 from the germline V gene are MGHDK and SYGVNS. The CDR3 bases are TGTGCCAGCAGCCGGGACAACGAAAACATTCAGTACTTC. This encodes CASSRDNENIQYF.

The rearrangement joins TRBV20-1 to TRBJ2-1; D is uncertain. The length of the CDR3 is 13 residues. Per germline, CDR1 DFQATT and CDR2 SNEGSKA (reference sequence). The CDR3 sequence is CSARPVSYNEQFF. CDR3 bases: TGCAGCGCCAGGCCTGTCTCCTACAATGAGCAGTTCTTC.

The chain employs TRBV5-1 and TRBJ2-1, with 10 bases matching TRBD2. The V gene's germline CDR1 is SGHRS and CDR2 YFSETQ. V gave up 6 bases and J gave up 7 bases; unmatched junction bases: 7. CDR3 length: 14 amino acids. This CDR3 is CASKSGRAENEQFF. In DNA, the CDR3 is TGCGCCAGCAAAAGCGGGAGGGCCGAGAATGAGCAGTTCTTC.

This chain uses TRBV25-1 with TRBJ2-1; possibly TRBD1 or TRBD2 for D (5 bases each). Germline values: CDR1 MGHDK, CDR2 SYGVNS. The CDR3 has 13 residues. V was clipped by 1 base and J by 7 bases, with 8 bases between them. The CDR3 reads CASSEWDENEQFF. In nucleotides, the CDR3 is TGTGCCAGCAGTGAATGGGACGAGAATGAGCAGTTCTTC.

The J gene is TRBJ2-7, the V gene TRBV28; D ambiguous. The CDR3 runs 16 residues. V was cut by 4 bases and J by 0 bases, with 16 bases left in between. CDR1 MDHEN and CDR2 SYDVKM come from the germline V gene. CDR3 coding DNA: TGTGCCAGCAGTTACGTGTTGGATGGTCGCTCCTACGAGCAGTACTTC. It specifies CASSYVLDGRSYEQYF.

Of note for this clonotype: Given a much more abundant clone one base away, this may be a read error. The V gene is TRBV7-2, the J gene TRBJ2-3; 7 bases are shared with TRBD1. Germline-derived CDR1 and CDR2 are SGHTA and FQGNSA. CDR3 size: 14 residues. The ends lost 8 bases at V and 2 bases at J; junction bases unmatched: 7. Written as DNA, the CDR3 is TGTGCCAGCGGCCAGGGACAGCCCACAGATACGCAGTATTTT. This translates into CASGQGQPTDTQYF.

There are a few counts of this clonotype. The V gene is TRBV7-9, the J gene TRBJ2-5; TRBD1 might be the D (6 bases). From germline, CDR1 is SEHNR and CDR2 FQNEAQ (reference sequence). The CDR3 extends over 14 amino acids. V was shortened by 4 bases and J by 2 bases, with 11 bases between the two germline ends. The CDR3 region is CASSSDRSQETQYF. In nucleotides, the CDR3 is TGTGCCAGCAGCTCAGACAGGTCTCAAGAGACCCAGTACTTC. Looking up the rest from reference TRBV7-9 and TRBJ2-5 gives the full variable domain: DTGVSQNPRHKITKRGQNVTFRCDPISEHNRLYWYRQTLGQGPEFLTYFQNEAQLEKSRLLSDRFSAERPKGSFSTLEIQRTEQGDSAMYLCASSSDRSQETQYFGPGTRLLVL.

This chain links TRBV20-1 with TRBJ2-1, with 8 bases lining up with TRBD2. The germline V gene has CDR1 DFQATT and CDR2 SNEGSKA (reference sequence). The CDR3 contains 14 residues. With V trimmed by 0 bases and J by 4 bases, 2 bases remained unmatched. CDR3 in amino acids: CSARDPSGYNEQFF. As DNA, the CDR3 is TGCAGTGCTAGAGACCCTAGCGGGTACAATGAGCAGTTCTTC.

DNA for the CDR3: TGTGCCAGCAGCGTAGCCGGGGGCTTCGATGAGCAGTTCTTC. Amino acid sequence: CASSVAGGFDEQFF. This rearrangement joins TRBV9 to TRBJ2-1, with D perhaps being TRBD1 or TRBD2 (6 bases each). The CDR3 covers 14 residues. The germline V and J ends were trimmed by 0 bases and 8 bases, with 12 bases remaining between them. Germline loops: CDR1 SGDLS, CDR2 YYNGEE.

The chain couples TRBV20-1 to TRBJ2-3; 8 nucleotides agree with TRBD2. The CDR3 consists of 14 residues. J was trimmed by 4 bases and V by 6 bases; bases with no gene match: 9. Germline CDR1 is DFQATT and CDR2 is SNEGSKA (reference sequence). The CDR3 DNA sequence: TGCAGTGCCCCCCCGGCTAGCGGGCCAGATACGCAGTATTTT. Translated, it gives CSAPPASGPDTQYF.

This clonotype was counted only a few times. The V and J genes are TRBV27 and TRBJ2-7, with D tentatively TRBD2 (5 bases). Matching the DNA end better, TRBJ2-5 makes the J call doubtful. The CDR3 has 14 amino acids. Germline V lookup: CDR1 MNHEY, CDR2 SMNVEV (reference sequence). The CDR3: CASSFGVLGETQYF. Here the CDR3 DNA reads TGTGCCAGCAGTTTCGGGGTTTTGGGCGAGACCCAGTACTTC.

This clonotype occurred a few times. CDR3 region: CSAYRAGVQETQYF. CDR3 DNA: TGCAGTGCTTACAGGGCGGGAGTTCAAGAGACCCAGTACTTC. The chain recombines TRBV20-1 with TRBJ2-5; weak D call: TRBD2 (7 bases). Germline CDR1 and CDR2: DFQATT and SNEGSKA (reference sequence). The CDR3 has 14 residues. V gave up 5 bases and J gave up 2 bases, with 15 bases separating them.

CDR3 loop: CASSLAGTGVSDTQYF. CDR3 bases: TGTGCCAGCAGCTTGGCCGGGACAGGAGTCTCAGATACGCAGTATTTT. The genes are TRBV7-3 and TRBJ2-3; TRBD1 matches 8 bases. This CDR3 has 16 amino acids. V shed 3 bases and J 4 bases; nucleotides not matched to a gene: 9. Germline assignment: CDR1 SGHTA and CDR2 FQGTGA.

This clonotype was counted only a few times. The CDR3 is CASRVGTDYGYTF. In DNA form, the CDR3 reads TGTGCCAGCAGGGTCGGGACAGACTATGGCTACACCTTC. The chain combines TRBV27 with TRBJ1-2, with 7 bases that match TRBD1. Trimming took 6 bases from V and 3 from J; bases not matched to a gene: 4. This CDR3 contains 13 residues. The germline gives CDR1 MNHEY, CDR2 SMNVEV (reference sequence).

This CDR3 is CSASSVALASANEQYF. The CDR3 nucleotides read TGCAGTGCTAGTAGCGTAGCCTTGGCTTCCGCCAACGAGCAGTACTTC. The chain is built from TRBV20-1 and TRBJ2-7, with D perhaps matching TRBD2 (5 bases). From germline, CDR1 is DFQATT and CDR2 SNEGSKA (reference sequence). This CDR3 has 16 residues. Trimming took 3 bases from V and 5 from J, leaving 23 bases between them.

This chain uses TRBV20-1 with TRBJ2-1, with 10 nucleotides matching TRBD2. Germline CDR1 reads DFQATT; CDR2 reads SNEGSKA (reference sequence). Germline trimming cut 6 bases from V and 0 bases from J; bases unmatched to any gene: 11. The CDR3 has 17 residues. This CDR3 is CSASRTSGAGSYNEQFF. CDR3 bases: TGCAGTGCCTCTCGGACTAGCGGCGCTGGCTCCTACAATGAGCAGTTCTTC.

This chain connects TRBV7-8 to TRBJ1-5, with unresolved D. V lost 2 bases and J 11 bases, leaving 10 bases between the germline ends. The CDR3 runs 12 residues. CDR1 is SGHVS and CDR2 is FQNEAQ in the germline V gene. The CDR3 loop reads CASSLIGLSQHF. The DNA of the CDR3 is TGTGCCAGCAGCTTAATAGGGTTGTCCCAGCATTTT.

This chain links TRBV3-1 with TRBJ1-2; D gene uncertain. The germline V gene encodes CDR1 LGHDT and CDR2 YNNKEL (reference sequence). V lost 1 base and J 8 bases, leaving 23 bases between the germline ends. The CDR3 loop spans 17 amino acids. The CDR3 protein is CASSQGGFHTDSSGYTF. In DNA form, the CDR3 reads TGTGCCAGCAGCCAAGGAGGGTTTCACACCGATTCCTCCGGCTACACCTTC.

This rearrangement joins TRBV20-1 to TRBJ2-5, with TRBD1 identical over 9 bases. The J call may be in error: the DNA end matches TRBJ2-7 better. CDR1 is DFQATT, CDR2 SNEGSKA, per germline (reference sequence). The CDR3 runs to 15 residues. The CDR3 DNA sequence: TGCAGTGCTACAACCGGGACAGGGTACACCTACGAGCAGTACTTC. Its translation: CSATTGTGYTYEQYF.

The rearrangement links TRBV28 to TRBJ2-1, with D perhaps given as TRBD1 or TRBD2 (5 bases each). V shed 10 bases and J shed 7 bases, with 17 bases lying between them. The CDR3 has 13 amino acids. Germline-derived CDR1 and CDR2 are MDHEN and SYDVKM. CDR3 nucleotides: TGTGCCATCCGAGATCCCGGGACGAATGAGCAGTTCTTC. This encodes CAIRDPGTNEQFF. Full variable domain (remainder filled in from reference TRBV28 and TRBJ2-1): DVKVTQSSRYLVKRTGEKVFLECVQDMDHENMFWYRQDPGLGLRLIYFSYDVKMKEKGDIPEGYSVSREKKERFSLILESASTNQTSMYLCAIRDPGTNEQFFGPGTRLTVL.

The V and J genes are TRBV12-3 or TRBV12-4 and TRBJ1-2; 12 bases are a match to TRBD1. There are 15 residues in the CDR3. The V and J ends lost 5 bases and 7 bases, in that order; junction bases with no gene match: 8. This chain's CDR3 is CASSQPGQGAVGYTF. For the CDR3, the DNA is TGTGCCAGCAGTCAACCGGGACAGGGGGCGGTTGGCTACACCTTC.